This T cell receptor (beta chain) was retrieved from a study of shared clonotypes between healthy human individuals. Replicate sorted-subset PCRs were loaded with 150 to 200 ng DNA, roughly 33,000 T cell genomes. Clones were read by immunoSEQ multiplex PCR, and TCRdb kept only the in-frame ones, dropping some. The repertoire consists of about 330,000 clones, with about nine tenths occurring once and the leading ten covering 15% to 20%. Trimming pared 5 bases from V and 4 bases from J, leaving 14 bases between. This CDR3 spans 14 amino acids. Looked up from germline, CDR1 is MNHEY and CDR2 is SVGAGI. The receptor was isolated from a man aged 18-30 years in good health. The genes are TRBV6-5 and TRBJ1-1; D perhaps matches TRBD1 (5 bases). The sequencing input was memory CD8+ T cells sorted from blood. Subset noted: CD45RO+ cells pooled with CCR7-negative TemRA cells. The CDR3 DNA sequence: TGTGCCAGCAGTCCCGGGCGGGGCGGCACTGAAGCTTTCTTT. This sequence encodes CASSPGRGGTEAFF.